This TCR beta chain emerged from a study of blood T cell repertoires in COVID-19. Study-wide context: Whether acute or convalescent, the COVID-19 samples came from the United States, Italy and Spain. PBMCs, B-cell-depleted T cells, or T cells provided the cDNA or gDNA that made up the material.

In the original workflow: By means of reference gene primer amplification, nucleated cell counts were estimated. Generated by immunoSEQ multiplex PCR, the TCRdb table keeps only in-frame clones and is missing some. V and J calls and clone size follow that table, whereas D and trimming were derived from the DNA. The table records about 220,000 clones, approximately 85% of them present only once. One Seattle source followed patients from active infection through their disease course. The sequence came from a woman between 65 and 79 years old with COVID-19, enrolled during active disease. The sample taken for sequencing was peripheral blood.

The CDR3 region has the DNA TGTGCCAGCTATATAGGAGAGGGCACCGGGGAGCTGTTTTTT. This encodes CASYIGEGTGELFF. The rearrangement uses TRBV28 and TRBJ2-2; TRBD2 might be the D (5 bases). Per the germline V gene, CDR1 is MDHEN and CDR2 is SYDVKM. This CDR3 contains 14 residues. The V end lost 8 bases, the J end lost 4 bases, and 14 bases lay between the germline ends.